This T cell receptor (beta chain) was retrieved from a study of vaccination and CD4 T cells after COVID-19. About the research overall: Stimulation used overlapping spike peptides from SARS-CoV-2, HCoV-NL63, HCoV-OC43 and HCoV-229E.

Trimming cost V 4 bases and J 2 bases, with 10 bases left between them. Germline loops: CDR1 MNHEY, CDR2 SMNVEV (reference sequence). This CDR3 has 14 residues. As to treatment: roughly 10-day PBMC culture with coronavirus spike peptide pools or control peptides (ViraFEST assay). Notes on this clonotype: Its matching antigen is unknown.

The Oncomine TCR Beta short-read assay was what sequenced the DNA obtained from cultured CD4+ T cells. Each CDR3 protein gets one entry after TCRdb re-called the PCR reads with MiXCR. The data contain some 11,000 distinct CDR3 sequences, under 85% of them singletons. Material for sequencing was CD4+ T cells from blood, cultured in vitro. This TCR was recovered from a human donor who had recovered from COVID-19. The chain recombines TRBV27 with TRBJ2-3, with D possibly matching TRBD1 (5 bases). CDR3 amino acids: CASSSRTYTDTQYF. CDR3 coding DNA: TGTGCCAGCAGTTCCCGGACATACACAGATACGCAGTATTTT.